Presented here are 32 T cell receptor beta chains from one specimen sequenced in a study of blood T cell repertoires in COVID-19. TCRdb's copy holds only in-frame clones and misses some; the assay was immunoSEQ multiplex PCR. Seen here are about 120,000 clones, 80% to 90% observed once, and the top ten hold around 3.4%. Material: peripheral blood. The source is a man aged 35 to 55 with acute or convalescent COVID-19.

The chain has TRBV4-2 and TRBJ1-2, with 7 bases aligning to TRBD1. With V trimmed by 3 bases and J by 7 bases, 5 bases remained unmatched. CDR1 is LGHNA and CDR2 is YNFKEQ in the germline V gene. This CDR3 is built from 13 residues. The CDR3 DNA follows: TGTGCCAGCAGCCAGACAGGGTTAGGTGGCTACACCTTC. Translation gives CASSQTGLGGYTF.

V usage is TRBV28 and J usage is TRBJ1-1; D is perhaps TRBD1 (5 bases). Germline CDR1 is MDHEN and CDR2 is SYDVKM. V was pared by 6 bases and J by 4 bases, with 12 bases between. The CDR3 covers 13 residues. The chain's CDR3 is CASRDTPFTEAFF. In DNA, the CDR3 is TGTGCCAGCAGGGACACTCCTTTCACTGAAGCTTTCTTT.

The rearrangement links TRBV6-4 to TRBJ2-1; 9 nucleotides agree with TRBD2. Unmatched junction bases numbered 6, after V lost 6 bases and J lost 6 bases. CDR1 is MRHNA, CDR2 SNTAGT, per germline. CDR3 length: 14 amino acids. The CDR3 DNA follows: TGTGCCAGCAGCCCCGGGACTAGCATCAATGAGCAGTTCTTC. Translation: CASSPGTSINEQFF.

The chain uses TRBV18 and TRBJ2-1; possible D gene TRBD1, 6 bases. Germline CDR1 and CDR2: KGHSH and LQKENI. The CDR3 length is 14 residues. V was clipped by 6 bases and J by 4 bases, with 13 bases between them. CDR3: CASSQGTQYNEQFF. Written as DNA, the CDR3 is TGTGCCAGCTCGCAGGGGACACAGTACAATGAGCAGTTCTTC. Complete variable domain (other parts from reference TRBV18 and TRBJ2-1): NAGVMQNPRHLVRRRGQEARLRCSPMKGHSHVYWYRQLPEEGLKFMVYLQKENIIDESGMPKERFSAEFPKEGPSILRIQQVVRGDSAAYFCASSQGTQYNEQFFGPGTRLTVL.

The chain employs TRBV4-1 and TRBJ2-7; TRBD1 is a possible D gene (7 bases). Trimming stripped 3 bases from V and 2 bases from J, with 14 bases between. This CDR3 has 15 amino acids. Looked up from germline, CDR1 is MGHRA and CDR2 is YSYEKL. Here the CDR3 reads CASSQATGEAYEQYF. CDR3 nucleotide sequence: TGCGCCAGCAGCCAGGCCACAGGGGAGGCCTACGAGCAGTACTTC.

The gene calls are TRBV6-5 and TRBJ1-4, with a weak D call TRBD1 (6 bases). The CDR3 totals 15 residues. The V gene's germline CDR1 is MNHEY and CDR2 SVGAGI. The ends were cut back, 6 bases at V and 6 bases at J, with 17 bases in the middle. Here the CDR3 reads CASSVYRAMDEKLFF. CDR3 in DNA: TGTGCCAGCAGCGTCTACAGGGCGATGGATGAAAAACTGTTTTTT.

The chain links TRBV7-2 to TRBJ2-5; TRBD1 agrees at 7 bases. Germline assignment: CDR1 SGHTA and CDR2 FQGNSA. This CDR3 is 13 amino acids long. With V trimmed by 5 bases and J by 3 bases, 3 bases remained unmatched. CDR3 residues: CASSRDSEETQYF. CDR3 coding DNA: TGTGCCAGCAGCCGGGACAGTGAAGAGACCCAGTACTTC.

This clone was detected a few times. The gene calls are TRBV19 and TRBJ2-2; possible D gene TRBD1, 6 bases. Germline-derived CDR1 and CDR2 are LNHDA and SQIVND (reference sequence). Trimming removed 3 bases at V and 4 bases at J, with 12 bases between. This CDR3 has 15 residues. The DNA of the CDR3 is TGTGCCAGTAGTATGGGCAGGGGAGTCACCGGGGAGCTGTTTTTT. It is translated as CASSMGRGVTGELFF.

The rearrangement uses TRBV7-2 and TRBJ2-3; 8 nucleotides align to TRBD2. Germline CDR1 reads SGHTA; CDR2 reads FQGNSA. This CDR3 has 15 residues. Trimming took 5 bases from V and 0 from J; bases not matched to a gene: 4. The CDR3 bases are TGTGCCAGCAGCAAAAGCGGGGGTAGCACAGATACGCAGTATTTT. Amino acids: CASSKSGGSTDTQYF. The full variable domain, in which reference TRBV7-2 and TRBJ2-3 provide the parts outside the CDR3, is GAGVSQSPSNKVTEKGKDVELRCDPISGHTALYWYRQSLGQGLEFLIYFQGNSAPDKSGLPSDRFSAERTGGSVSTLTIQRTQQEDSAVYLCASSKSGGSTDTQYFGPGTRLTVL.

This clone was recorded a few times. The J gene is TRBJ2-3, the V gene TRBV7-9, with 10 nucleotides matching TRBD2. The germline V gene encodes CDR1 SEHNR and CDR2 FQNEAQ (reference sequence). The J segment lost 1 base and the V segment lost 0 bases, leaving 4 bases of the junction unmatched. The CDR3 extends over 17 amino acids. The CDR3 DNA is TGTGCCAGCAGCTTAGCCACAACTAGCGGGGGCACAGATACGCAGTATTTT. This gives the protein CASSLATTSGGTDTQYF. Using reference TRBV7-9 and TRBJ2-3 for the parts outside the CDR3, the full variable domain is DTGVSQNPRHKITKRGQNVTFRCDPISEHNRLYWYRQTLGQGPEFLTYFQNEAQLEKSRLLSDRFSAERPKGSFSTLEIQRTEQGDSAMYLCASSLATTSGGTDTQYFGPGTRLTVL.

The chain employs TRBV18 and TRBJ2-3, with D possibly being TRBD1 (5 bases). The V end lost 0 bases, the J end lost 1 base, and 11 bases lay between the germline ends. This CDR3 is 16 amino acids long. Germline CDR1 is KGHSH and CDR2 is LQKENI. The CDR3 region is CASSPPGRLGTDTQYF. In nucleotides, the CDR3 is TGTGCCAGCTCACCACCGGGGCGATTGGGCACAGATACGCAGTATTTT.

A single count supports this clone. The DNA of the CDR3 is TGTGCCACCAGTGTGAGCGCAGGGACAGATACGCAGTATTTT. It yields the protein CATSVSAGTDTQYF. The J gene is TRBJ2-3, the V gene TRBV24-1, with D maybe TRBD1 (5 bases). The germline V and J ends were trimmed by 5 bases and 3 bases, with 11 bases remaining between them. The CDR3 is 14 residues long. Germline V lookup: CDR1 KGHDR, CDR2 SFDVKD.

V and J are TRBV24-1 and TRBJ2-1, with 11 bases aligning to TRBD1. V gave up 3 bases and J gave up 6 bases; unmatched junction bases: 6. CDR1 and CDR2 from the germline V gene are KGHDR and SFDVKD. CDR3 length: 16 residues. CDR3 DNA: TGTGCCACCAGTGATGGTGGACAGGGGGCCATCAATGAGCAGTTCTTC. It specifies CATSDGGQGAINEQFF.

This clone was counted only a few times. V is TRBV4-3 and J is TRBJ2-3; D uncertain. Trimming removed 0 bases at V and 8 bases at J, with 9 bases between. The germline CDR1 and CDR2 sequences are LGHNA and YSLEER. The CDR3 is 13 amino acids. The CDR3 DNA is TGCGCCAGCAGCCAAGATTCGACAACTACGCAGTATTTT. Protein sequence: CASSQDSTTTQYF.

This clone was found a few times. The chain is built from TRBV9 and TRBJ1-1, with D possibly TRBD1 on 6 matching bases. V lost 4 bases, J lost 5 bases, and 15 bases lay in between. This CDR3 region has 14 residues. The germline V gene encodes CDR1 SGDLS and CDR2 YYNGEE. The CDR3 DNA reads TGTGCCAGCAGCCGCGGGGGCTTGGGAACTGAAGCTTTCTTT. Encoded protein: CASSRGGLGTEAFF.

This clone was recorded many times. The chain links TRBV7-2 to TRBJ1-6; 7 positions agree with TRBD1. Germline values: CDR1 SGHTA, CDR2 FQGNSA. The CDR3 totals 14 residues. With 8 bases clipped from V and 8 bases from J, the junction kept 9 bases outside the gene matches. The CDR3 loop is CASASGGNYSPLHF. The CDR3 DNA is TGTGCCAGCGCGTCAGGGGGTAACTATTCACCCCTCCACTTT.

CDR3 DNA: TGCAGCGCTACGGGACTAGCGGGGGGGGGAGATACGCAGTATTTT. This translates into CSATGLAGGGDTQYF. This sequence joins TRBV29-1 and TRBJ2-3, with TRBD2 matching 16 bases. Losses at the gene ends were 7 bases for V and 5 bases for J; bases not matched to a gene: 6. CDR1 and CDR2 from the germline V gene are SQVTM and ANQGSEA. The CDR3 spans 15 residues.

This chain joins TRBV7-9 and TRBJ1-1; no reliable D call. With 5 bases removed from V and 0 bases from J, the gap between germline ends came to 10 bases. The CDR3 runs to 14 residues. Germline lookup yields CDR1 SEHNR and CDR2 FQNEAQ (reference sequence). The CDR3 loop is CASSVTGMNTEAFF. DNA for the CDR3: TGTGCCAGCAGCGTGACTGGTATGAACACTGAAGCTTTCTTT.

The V and J genes are TRBV30 and TRBJ2-7; 7 nucleotides agree with TRBD2. Unmatched junction bases numbered 11, after V lost 0 bases and J lost 9 bases. From germline, CDR1 is GTSNPN and CDR2 SVGIG (reference sequence). CDR3 length: 14 amino acids. The CDR3 DNA follows: TGTGCCTGGAGTGTAGCGCAGGGAGGGTTGGGGCAGTACTTC. It yields the protein CAWSVAQGGLGQYF.

This clone was seen a few times. The chain carries TRBV5-1 and TRBJ1-1; tentatively, D is TRBD1 (6 bases). This CDR3 has 15 residues. The V gene's germline CDR1 is SGHRS and CDR2 YFSETQ. Trimming shortened V by 4 bases and J by 7 bases, and 20 bases separated the two germline ends. CDR3 sequence (DNA): TGCGCCAGCAGCGAGGACAGAAAGAGGTCCGATGAAGCTTTCTTT. This sequence encodes CASSEDRKRSDEAFF. The complete variable domain, with remaining parts taken from reference TRBV5-1 and TRBJ1-1, reads KAGVTQTPRYLIKTRGQQVTLSCSPISGHRSVSWYQQTPGQGLQFLFEYFSETQRNKGNFPGRFSGRQFSNSRSEMNVSTLELGDSALYLCASSEDRKRSDEAFFGQGTRLTVV.

This clone was recorded once. This chain connects TRBV5-6 to TRBJ2-2; D is uncertain. CDR3 length: 15 residues. The V gene's germline CDR1 is SGHDT and CDR2 YYEEEE. The V and J ends lost 0 bases and 5 bases respectively, with 11 bases between them. The CDR3 region is CASSLATRRTGELFF. The CDR3, as DNA: TGTGCCAGCAGCTTGGCCACTCGCAGGACCGGGGAGCTGTTTTTT.

This chain joins TRBV30 and TRBJ2-7; 7 bases fit TRBD1. The germline V gene encodes CDR1 GTSNPN and CDR2 SVGIG (reference sequence). This CDR3 contains 13 residues. Trimming removed 6 bases from V and 2 bases from J; junction bases left unmatched: 7. CDR3 coding DNA: TGTGCCTGCCACACAGGGGATACCTACGAGCAGTACTTC. Translated: CACHTGDTYEQYF.

This sequence joins TRBV10-3 and TRBJ1-5; the match to TRBD1 covers 8 bases. CDR3 length: 14 residues. Trimming took 4 bases from V and 5 from J; bases not matched to a gene: 4. Germline loops: CDR1 ENHRY, CDR2 SYGVKD. CDR3 sequence: CAISGTGSDQPQHF. The CDR3, as DNA: TGTGCCATCAGTGGGACAGGGAGCGATCAGCCCCAGCATTTT.

V usage is TRBV20-1 and J usage is TRBJ1-2, with D hard to call. CDR1 DFQATT and CDR2 SNEGSKA come from the germline V gene (reference sequence). This CDR3 comprises 13 residues. With 3 bases removed from V and 6 bases from J, the gap between germline ends came to 14 bases. The CDR3 is CSASGNRRDGYTF. The DNA of the CDR3 is TGCAGTGCTAGTGGCAATCGACGGGATGGCTACACCTTC.

This chain uses TRBV19 with TRBJ2-7; 10 bases align to TRBD1. After removal of 2 bases from V and 3 bases from J, the junction contained 4 bases not matched to a gene. In germline, CDR1 is LNHDA, CDR2 SQIVND (reference sequence). This CDR3 has 15 amino acids. CDR3 residues: CASSISGQGGYEQYF. CDR3 in DNA: TGTGCCAGTAGTATATCCGGACAGGGGGGCTACGAGCAGTACTTC.

The chain carries TRBV27 and TRBJ2-3; D uncertain. The germline gives CDR1 MNHEY, CDR2 SMNVEV (reference sequence). The CDR3 runs 14 residues. The V gene lost 2 bases and the J gene lost 4 bases, with 10 bases spanning the gap. CDR3: CASSLMALPDTQYF. As DNA, the CDR3 is TGTGCCAGCAGTTTAATGGCCCTTCCAGATACGCAGTATTTT.

The gene calls are TRBV5-1 and TRBJ1-4; a weak D match, TRBD1 (6 bases). V lost 0 bases to trimming and J lost 6 bases, with 12 bases between them. Germline CDR1 and CDR2: SGHRS and YFSETQ. This CDR3 has 15 amino acids. The CDR3 spells CASSLGGQQDEKLFF. The CDR3 nucleotides read TGCGCCAGCAGCTTGGGCGGACAGCAGGATGAAAAACTGTTTTTT. Filled out from reference TRBV5-1 and TRBJ1-4, the complete variable domain reads KAGVTQTPRYLIKTRGQQVTLSCSPISGHRSVSWYQQTPGQGLQFLFEYFSETQRNKGNFPGRFSGRQFSNSRSEMNVSTLELGDSALYLCASSLGGQQDEKLFFGSGTQLSVL.

DNA of the CDR3: TGTGCCAGCAGCCAAGCTGCGGGTGGCTACACCTTC. Protein: CASSQAAGGYTF. The chain carries TRBV3-1 (or the pseudogene TRBV3-2) and TRBJ1-2; the D is unclear. Germline loops: CDR1 LGHDT, CDR2 YNNKEL (reference sequence). V lost 1 base, J lost 7 bases, and 7 bases lay in between. This CDR3 is 12 amino acids long.

This chain uses TRBV24-1 with TRBJ2-2; D uncertain. Germline loops: CDR1 KGHDR, CDR2 SFDVKD. V lost 9 bases and J 7 bases, leaving 14 bases between the germline ends. This CDR3 has 13 amino acids. CDR3 residues: CATARSQVGELFF. CDR3 in DNA: TGTGCCACCGCCCGCTCGCAGGTCGGGGAGCTGTTTTTT.

V is TRBV5-4 and J is TRBJ2-2; D gene ambiguous. V lost 4 bases to trimming and J lost 1 base, with 14 bases between them. The germline CDR1 and CDR2 sequences are SGHNT and YYREEE (reference sequence). The CDR3 spans 16 residues. CDR3 bases: TGTGCCAGCAGCCGAGAAGACGGAGTGAACACCGGGGAGCTGTTTTTT. This translates into CASSREDGVNTGELFF.

The CDR3 sequence: CASSSQSRGTEAFF. The CDR3 coding sequence is TGTGCCAGCAGTTCTCAGTCGCGGGGCACTGAAGCTTTCTTT. This chain uses TRBV6-2 or TRBV6-3 with TRBJ1-1; D gene ambiguous. Trimming pared 4 bases from V and 4 bases from J, leaving 13 bases between. Germline CDR1 reads MNHEY; CDR2 reads SVGEGT. The CDR3 is made up of 14 amino acids.

This rearrangement joins TRBV30 to TRBJ2-3; D unresolved. This CDR3 contains 15 residues. CDR1 is GTSNPN, CDR2 SVGIG, per germline (reference sequence). Between the trimmed V and J ends, which lost 0 bases and 2 bases, there was a span of 12 bases. The CDR3 here is CAWSVLGVTTDTQYF. CDR3 coding DNA: TGTGCCTGGAGTGTACTTGGAGTGACCACAGATACGCAGTATTTT.